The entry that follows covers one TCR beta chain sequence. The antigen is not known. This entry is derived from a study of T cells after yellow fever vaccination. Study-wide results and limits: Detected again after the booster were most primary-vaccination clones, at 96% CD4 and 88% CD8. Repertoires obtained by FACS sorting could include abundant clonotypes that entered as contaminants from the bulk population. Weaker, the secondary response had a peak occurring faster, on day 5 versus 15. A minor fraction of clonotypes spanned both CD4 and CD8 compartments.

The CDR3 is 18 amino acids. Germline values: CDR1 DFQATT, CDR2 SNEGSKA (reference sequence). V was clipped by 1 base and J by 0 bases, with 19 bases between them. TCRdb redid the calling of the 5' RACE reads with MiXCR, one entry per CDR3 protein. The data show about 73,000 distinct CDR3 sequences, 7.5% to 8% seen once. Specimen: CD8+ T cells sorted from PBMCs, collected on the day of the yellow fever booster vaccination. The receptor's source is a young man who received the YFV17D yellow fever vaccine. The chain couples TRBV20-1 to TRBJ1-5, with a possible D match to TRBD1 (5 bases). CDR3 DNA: TGCAGTGCTAGAGGGATGCCCCCGTTTAGGGGTAGCAATCAGCCCCAGCATTTT. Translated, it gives CSARGMPPFRGSNQPQHF.